The 24 T cell receptor beta chains below all came from one sample that was sequenced in a study of graft-versus-host responses after intestinal transplantation. Measured with immunoSEQ multiplex PCR; TCRdb has only the in-frame clones, and not every one. The profile covers 74,000 or so clones, with around 93% appearing a single time and approximately 0.73% taken by the ten largest. The sample in question was PBMCs, obtained 98 days after intestinal transplantation. The receptor source for this set is a human patient who received an intestinal transplant, so some T cells may come from the graft donor.

The gene calls are TRBV4-1 and TRBJ2-7, with 8 bases that match TRBD2. The V and J ends lost 1 base and 4 bases, in that order; junction bases with no gene match: 9. Germline V gene sequence: CDR1 MGHRA, CDR2 YSYEKL. There are 16 residues in the CDR3. CDR3 protein: CASSQGETSVSYEQYF. In DNA form, the CDR3 reads TGCGCCAGCAGCCAAGGGGAGACTAGCGTTTCTTACGAGCAGTACTTC.

This sequence joins TRBV6-5 and TRBJ1-1; no clear D. V gave up 7 bases and J gave up 9 bases, with 12 bases separating them. Germline V CDR1 and CDR2: MNHEY, SVGAGI. The CDR3 totals 11 residues. The CDR3: CASTTHEKAFF. CDR3 bases: TGTGCCAGCACTACGCACGAGAAAGCTTTCTTT.

This chain joins TRBV2 and TRBJ2-7; D gene uncertain. This CDR3 region has 14 residues. CDR1 is SNHLY, CDR2 FYNNEI, per germline. V lost 5 bases to trimming and J lost 3 bases, with 14 bases between them. The CDR3 DNA is TGTGCCAGCAGTATCGAGGCGACAATCTACGAGCAGTACTTC. Its protein product is CASSIEATIYEQYF.

This clone was detected a few times. The chain combines TRBV7-3 with TRBJ2-2, with no clear D. The V gene lost 4 bases and the J gene lost 3 bases, with 3 bases spanning the gap. CDR1 is SGHTA, CDR2 FQGTGA, per germline. The CDR3 contains 12 residues. DNA for the CDR3: TGTGCCAGCAGCTCCTACACCGGGGAGCTGTTTTTT. Translating it yields CASSSYTGELFF.

This chain links TRBV7-9 with TRBJ1-6; TRBD1 is a possible D gene (5 bases). Trimming left V 5 bases short and J 5 bases short, with 13 bases between. Germline V gene data show CDR1 as SEHNR and CDR2 as FQNEAQ (reference sequence). The CDR3 consists of 15 residues. CDR3 sequence (DNA): TGTGCCAGCAGCCCCGCGGGCAGGGATAATTCACCCCTCCACTTT. Translation gives CASSPAGRDNSPLHF. Filled out from reference TRBV7-9 and TRBJ1-6, the complete variable domain reads DTGVSQNPRHKITKRGQNVTFRCDPISEHNRLYWYRQTLGQGPEFLTYFQNEAQLEKSRLLSDRFSAERPKGSFSTLEIQRTEQGDSAMYLCASSPAGRDNSPLHFGNGTRLTVT.

The V and J genes are TRBV6-5 and TRBJ2-5, with D uncertain. CDR3 size: 14 residues. From germline, CDR1 is MNHEY and CDR2 SVGAGI. V gave up 5 bases and J gave up 5 bases, with 15 bases separating them. The CDR3 bases are TGTGCCAGCAGTCTTTCACTCCTTTGGGAGACCCAGTACTTC. This encodes CASSLSLLWETQYF.

The V call is TRBV21-1, the J call TRBJ2-1; no check of the table's D call, TRBD2, against the DNA was made. TRBV21-1 is a pseudogene. The CDR3 has 16 amino acids. This CDR3 reads CASSKGRKRYYNEQFF. DNA for the CDR3: TGTGCCAGCAGCAAAGGAAGGAAGCGCTACTACAATGAGCAGTTCTTC.

The V and J genes are TRBV6-1 and TRBJ1-1, with TRBD1 identical over 7 bases. Germline V gene sequence: CDR1 MNHNS, CDR2 SASEGT. The V segment lost 7 bases and the J segment 1 base; nucleotides outside the gene matches: 6. The CDR3 has 14 residues. This CDR3 reads CASTIRTGNTEAFF. The CDR3 region has the DNA TGTGCCAGCACCATCAGGACAGGGAACACTGAAGCTTTCTTT.

This CDR3 reads CASSPLTVYEQYF. CDR3 DNA sequence: TGCGCCAGCAGTCCTTTGACCGTCTACGAGCAGTACTTC. The chain uses TRBV10-2 and TRBJ2-7; D is undetermined. The CDR3 covers 13 residues. V shed 5 bases and J shed 3 bases, with 11 bases lying between them. CDR1 is WSHSY and CDR2 is SAAADI in the germline V gene.

This chain connects TRBV7-3 to TRBJ2-1; 11 nucleotides match TRBD1. Germline V gene lookup returns CDR1 SGHTA and CDR2 FQGTGA. CDR3 length: 15 amino acids. Trimming at V came to 4 bases and at J to 5 bases, leaving 4 bases not matched to a gene. For the CDR3, the DNA is TGTGCCAGCAGCTCCGGGACAGGGGGTGACAATGAGCAGTTCTTC. It encodes CASSSGTGGDNEQFF.

The chain joins TRBV5-6 to TRBJ2-5; 10 bases match TRBD2. The J call may be wrong; the DNA end is better matched by TRBJ2-7. This CDR3 is 13 amino acids long. The germline CDR1 and CDR2 sequences are SGHDT and YYEEEE. CDR3 region: CASSLLAGHEQYF. The CDR3 nucleotides read TGTGCCAGCAGCTTACTAGCGGGGCACGAGCAGTACTTC.

This sequence joins TRBV20-1 and TRBJ1-1, with D possibly being TRBD1 (6 bases). The germline gives CDR1 DFQATT, CDR2 SNEGSKA (reference sequence). The CDR3 has 10 amino acids. The V end was cut by 3 bases, the J end by 10 bases, with 9 bases between. The CDR3 loop is CSARTGVAFF. The DNA of the CDR3 is TGCAGTGCTAGGACAGGCGTAGCTTTCTTT.

The rearrangement joins TRBV5-1 to TRBJ2-3, with D unresolved. Trimming cost V 7 bases and J 8 bases, with 17 bases left between them. CDR3 length equals 13 residues. Germline V gene data show CDR1 as SGHRS and CDR2 as YFSETQ. The CDR3 nucleotides read TGCGCCAGCCAAGAATCAAAAGAAACTACGCAGTATTTT. Residues: CASQESKETTQYF.

The chain combines TRBV30 with TRBJ2-5; 7 bases match TRBD1. The J call may be incorrect, as the DNA end agrees better with TRBJ2-7. The CDR3 extends over 16 amino acids. Germline lookup yields CDR1 GTSNPN and CDR2 SVGIG (reference sequence). Written as DNA, the CDR3 is TGTGCCTGGAGTGGTCTATACAGGGGAGCCCGTTTCGAGCAGTACTTC. This translates into CAWSGLYRGARFEQYF.

V and J are TRBV27 and TRBJ1-5, with D uncertain. The germline V gene encodes CDR1 MNHEY and CDR2 SMNVEV (reference sequence). This CDR3 spans 13 amino acids. Trimming removed 2 bases at V and 3 bases at J, with 5 bases between. The DNA for the CDR3 is TGTGCCAGCAGTTTAGCCCTCAATCAGCCCCAGCATTTT. This codes for CASSLALNQPQHF.

The chain has TRBV29-1 and TRBJ2-2; D is uncertain. Trimming took 4 bases from V and 6 from J, leaving 9 bases between them. Germline lookup yields CDR1 SQVTM and CDR2 ANQGSEA. CDR3 size: 12 residues. CDR3 nucleotides: TGCAGCGTTGTAGTGGGCCCCGGGGAGCTGTTTTTT. It codes for CSVVVGPGELFF.

The chain couples TRBV4-1 to TRBJ2-3, with 12 bases aligning to TRBD2. V trimming: 0 bases; J trimming: 2 bases; junction bases outside the gene matches: 6. Germline CDR1 reads MGHRA; CDR2 reads YSYEKL. CDR3 size: 18 residues. The CDR3 bases are TGCGCCAGCAGCCAAGAGCCCCTAGCGGGAGGGGCCACAGATACGCAGTATTTT. The encoded protein is CASSQEPLAGGATDTQYF.

The chain employs TRBV6-6 and TRBJ2-7; D unresolved. The germline V gene encodes CDR1 MNHNY and CDR2 SVGAGI (reference sequence). Trimming removed 7 bases at V and 5 bases at J, with 9 bases between. The CDR3 length is 11 residues. CDR3 sequence: CASTRAHEQYF. CDR3 nucleotide sequence: TGTGCCAGCACCCGGGCCCACGAGCAGTACTTC.

The V gene is TRBV11-2, the J gene TRBJ2-7; 8 bases map to TRBD2. This CDR3 has 15 residues. Germline CDR1 reads SGHAT; CDR2 reads FQNNGV. The V segment lost 1 base and the J segment 3 bases; nucleotides outside the gene matches: 5. The CDR3 sequence: CASSLALAGGYEQYF. The DNA for the CDR3 is TGTGCCAGCAGCTTAGCCCTGGCGGGGGGCTACGAGCAGTACTTC.

The rearrangement joins TRBV29-1 to TRBJ2-1; D unresolved. The V end lost 0 bases, the J end lost 10 bases, and 7 bases lay between the germline ends. The CDR3 covers 11 residues. Germline V gene data show CDR1 as SQVTM and CDR2 as ANQGSEA. The CDR3 is CSVEDPKEQFF. In DNA form, the CDR3 reads TGCAGCGTTGAAGATCCCAAAGAGCAGTTCTTC.

J is TRBJ2-1 and V is TRBV5-1, with D possibly matching TRBD1 (6 bases). CDR1 SGHRS and CDR2 YFSETQ come from the germline V gene. V lost 1 base to trimming and J lost 5 bases, with 10 bases between them. This CDR3 contains 14 residues. This CDR3 is CASSLIDRNNEQFF. CDR3 nucleotide sequence: TGCGCCAGCAGCTTGATAGACAGGAACAATGAGCAGTTCTTC.

V gene TRBV5-1 combines with J gene TRBJ1-1, with 7 bases fitting TRBD1. With 0 bases clipped from V and 4 bases from J, the junction kept 6 bases outside the gene matches. This CDR3 has 15 amino acids. Germline lookup yields CDR1 SGHRS and CDR2 YFSETQ. The CDR3 protein is CASSLEGGGRTEAFF. Written as DNA, the CDR3 is TGCGCCAGCAGCTTGGAGGGAGGGGGCCGCACTGAAGCTTTCTTT.

The chain has TRBV6-1 and TRBJ1-5; 10 bases map to TRBD1. V trimming: 4 bases; J trimming: 2 bases; junction bases outside the gene matches: 5. The CDR3 runs 16 residues. CDR1 and CDR2 (germline): MNHNS, SASEGT. The chain's CDR3 is CASSAGQGSGNQPQHF. CDR3 coding DNA: TGTGCCAGCAGTGCGGGACAGGGGAGTGGCAATCAGCCCCAGCATTTT.

V is TRBV4-2 and J is TRBJ2-3, with TRBD2 matching over 7 bases. The germline CDR1 and CDR2 sequences are LGHNA and YNFKEQ. The CDR3 has 15 residues. The J segment lost 2 bases and the V segment lost 6 bases, leaving 8 bases of the junction unmatched. The CDR3 DNA reads TGTGCCAGCAGGGAAAGGGCGGGAGACACAGATACGCAGTATTTT. Its translation is CASRERAGDTDTQYF.